The 8 T cell receptor beta chains listed next were all sequenced from one sample in a study of shared clonotypes between healthy human individuals. TCRdb's copy holds only in-frame clones and misses some; the assay was immunoSEQ multiplex PCR. The sample shows over a million clones, about 96% of them seen only once. Specimen: naive CD4+ T cells sorted from blood. Subset: CD45RA+ positively selected. The receptors stem from a man aged 30 to 45 in good health.

This chain uses TRBV19 with TRBJ2-5; possibly TRBD1 for D (6 bases). Germline values: CDR1 LNHDA, CDR2 SQIVND (reference sequence). V lost 5 bases and J lost 6, with 16 bases in between. This CDR3 comprises 14 residues. CDR3 loop: CASSFTGFQKTQYF. The CDR3 DNA reads as TGTGCCAGTAGTTTTACAGGGTTTCAGAAGACCCAGTACTTC.

The J gene is TRBJ2-5, the V gene TRBV28; 10 positions match TRBD2. The V segment lost 6 bases and the J segment 1 base; nucleotides outside the gene matches: 8. This CDR3 has 16 residues. Germline V gives CDR1 MDHEN, CDR2 SYDVKM. This CDR3 reads CASSLLEREGQETQYF. The CDR3 DNA reads TGTGCCAGCAGCCTTCTTGAGCGGGAGGGCCAAGAGACCCAGTACTTC.

The chain uses TRBV25-1 and TRBJ2-1, with 8 bases lining up with TRBD2. This CDR3 has 15 residues. Germline CDR1 and CDR2: MGHDK and SYGVNS. Trimming at V came to 4 bases and at J to 7 bases, leaving 9 bases not matched to a gene. For the CDR3, the DNA is TGTGCCAGCAGTGCCGGGACTAGTGGGTGGAATGAGCAGTTCTTC. It encodes CASSAGTSGWNEQFF.

The rearrangement uses TRBV11-2 and TRBJ2-2, with TRBD2 matching over 7 bases. Per the germline V gene, CDR1 is SGHAT and CDR2 is FQNNGV. The J segment lost 0 bases and the V segment lost 6 bases, leaving 10 bases of the junction unmatched. The CDR3 is 17 amino acids. CDR3 in DNA: TGTGCCAGCAGTTCCGGGGGGAGCGGGCCGAACACCGGGGAGCTGTTTTTT. This sequence encodes CASSSGGSGPNTGELFF. Drawing the rest from reference TRBV11-2 and TRBJ2-2, the complete variable domain is EAGVAQSPRYKIIEKRQSVAFWCNPISGHATLYWYQQILGQGPKLLIQFQNNGVVDDSQLPKDRFSAERLKGVDSTLKIQPAKLEDSAVYLCASSSGGSGPNTGELFFGEGSRLTVL.

The V gene is TRBV30, the J gene TRBJ1-4, with D perhaps matching TRBD1 (5 bases). In germline, CDR1 is GTSNPN, CDR2 SVGIG (reference sequence). Trimming removed 0 bases at V and 2 bases at J, with 16 bases between. This CDR3 is built from 17 residues. The CDR3 DNA is TGTGCCTGGAGTGTTGGAGACAGAAACCCGACTAATGAAAAACTGTTTTTT. Amino acids: CAWSVGDRNPTNEKLFF.

The V call is TRBV11-2, the J call TRBJ1-5; D remains ambiguous. Trimming left V 3 bases short and J 5 bases short, with 8 bases between. The length of the CDR3 is 13 residues. Germline V CDR1 and CDR2: SGHAT, FQNNGV. Here the CDR3 DNA reads TGTGCCAGCAGCTTTCGAGCACATCAGCCCCAGCATTTT. Protein: CASSFRAHQPQHF.

The chain combines TRBV28 with TRBJ2-1, with 11 positions matching TRBD2. The J segment lost 0 bases and the V segment lost 5 bases, leaving 15 bases of the junction unmatched. Germline assignment: CDR1 MDHEN and CDR2 SYDVKM. The CDR3 has 20 amino acids. CDR3 sequence reads: CASSLSVGASGRTSYNEQFF. The CDR3 nucleotides read TGTGCCAGCAGTCTGTCGGTTGGTGCTAGCGGGAGGACCTCCTACAATGAGCAGTTCTTC.

The rearrangement joins TRBV30 to TRBJ2-1; TRBD2 aligns across 13 bases. J lost 10 bases, V lost 0 bases, and 9 bases had no gene match. This CDR3 region has 16 residues. CDR1 and CDR2 (germline): GTSNPN, SVGIG (reference sequence). CDR3 sequence (DNA): TGTGCCTGGAGTGTACGCGGGACTAGCGGGATAAGGGAGCAGTTCTTC. It codes for CAWSVRGTSGIREQFF.